A selection of T cell receptor beta chains follows, all from one sample in a study of control samples from healthy donors and cancer patients. The method was immunoSEQ multiplex PCR; TCRdb's version includes in-frame clones alone and lacks a portion of them. The table has about 270,000 clones, more than 65% seen once. The sequenced material came from PBMCs. The receptors stem from a woman aged 55-75 years with lung cancer. Each CDR3 is given without its conserved first and last residue.

v_call cdr3_aa
TRBV5-6 ASSPRETGFYNEQF
TRBV7-8 ASSLDGTGNYEQY
TRBV6-1 ASSERDSYSNQPQH
TRBV5-4 ASSPAVQTTGELF
TRBV6-6 ASSYAPETQY
TRBV19 ASSISGGNQPQH
TRBV7-7 ASSPGTGGSGNTIY
TRBV3-1/TRBV3-2 ASSQGGRADGGFNTIY
TRBV28 ASSSDSPLH
TRBV13 ASSLGRSRGGEQY
TRBV19 ASSIVGSQNTGELF
TRBV5-8 ASSLALLRGEQY
TRBV7-9 ASSSQGYEQY
TRBV2 ASSEALRGNQPQH
TRBV3-1/TRBV3-2 ASSRGPGYT
TRBV6-5 ASRPTGTSGGKF
TRBV10-3 AISDPVRASGNTIY
TRBV7-9 ASIDSTLNTEAF
TRBV12-3/TRBV12-4 ASSELNTEAF
TRBV30 AWSVNGRNTIY
TRBV3-1/TRBV3-2 ASSQFVAGGREQF
TRBV6-5 ASRTTTNEKLF
TRBV6-5 ASRWGFNTEAF
TRBV24-1 ATSDFGERQPQH
TRBV9 ASSVAQGRYNEQF
TRBV2 ASSEVSGDTEAF
TRBV14 ASSPSRTGVRY
TRBV5-1 ASSLVLGVETNTGELF
TRBV15 ATSRGPSGRNEQF
TRBV9 ASSVGRFYNEQF
TRBV6-6 ASSFSTGRGTEAF
TRBV10-3 AISTSVGSSGNTIY
TRBV28 ASSFFGASMNTEAF
TRBV7-9 ASSLAAGYEQY
TRBV7-3 ASSLMAGSYNEQF
TRBV6-5 ASNQDPWGGNTIY
TRBV5-4 ASSPRTGAGYGYT
TRBV2 ASRNRVNYGYT
TRBV6-6 ASNKGGKNYEQY
TRBV5-1 ASSLASWGGEKLF
TRBV7-3 ASSLIGTSGTGSYNEQF
TRBV10-2 ASRPASGGGSYEQY
TRBV18 ASSPVWNTEAF
TRBV4-2 ASSPGTVSGNTIY
TRBV12-3/TRBV12-4 ASSFGQKETQY